This T cell receptor (beta chain) stems from a study of T cell responses to AZD1222 COVID-19 vaccine. Findings of the study overall: Baseline seropositives among AZD1222 recipients totaled only 6 or 7. Donors, mostly white British, included more females; clonal diversity was possibly underestimated.

The ends were cut back, 7 bases at V and 4 bases at J, with 11 bases in the middle. Germline-derived CDR1 and CDR2 are SNHLY and FYNNEI. The CDR3 contains 13 residues. About this clone: What it recognizes is unknown.

The assay was immunoSEQ multiplex PCR, and TCRdb's table has in-frame clones only and misses some. The data hold just over 80,000 clones, with about 90% observed a single time. The origin of this receptor is an adult in good health. The specimen was peripheral blood, collected on day 0 of AZD1222 vaccination. This chain joins TRBV2 and TRBJ1-5, with D possibly matching TRBD1 (5 bases). The CDR3 DNA sequence: TGTGCCAGCACCAGACAGTTAAATCAGCCCCAGCATTTT. It is translated as CASTRQLNQPQHF. The variable domain in full, with the rest retrieved from reference TRBV2 and TRBJ1-5, is EPEVTQTPSHQVTQMGQEVILRCVPISNHLYFYWYRQILGQKVEFLVSFYNNEISEKSEIFDDQFSVERPDGSNFTLKIRSTKLEDSAMYFCASTRQLNQPQHFGDGTRLSIL.